Shown below are 29 T cell receptor beta chains from a single sample sequenced in a study of blood T cells in healthy people across ages. For the second PCR, which ran for roughly 7 to 11 cycles, a sample-barcoded 5' primer and a J-beta primer mix were used. TCRdb re-called the 5' RACE reads through MiXCR, storing one row per CDR3 protein. Of hundreds of thousands of distinct CDR3 sequences detected, around 26% appear once; the ten largest clones hold 17%. Sequences were obtained from blood. Every receptor here comes from a woman over 75 in good health.

This clonotype was detected only a few times. This sequence may be a read error, since a much larger clone differs from it by one base. This sequence joins TRBV5-1 and TRBJ2-7; possible D gene TRBD1, 6 bases. The CDR3 covers 14 residues. Looked up from germline, CDR1 is SGHRS and CDR2 is YFSETQ. The V and J ends lost 4 bases and 7 bases respectively, with 18 bases between them. The CDR3 DNA reads as TGCGCCAGCAGCCAAGGACAGATTTACAATGAGCAGTACTTC. This translates into CASSQGQIYNEQYF.

This clonotype appeared many times. CDR3 residues: CASSPSPGPQYTQYF. DNA for the CDR3: TGCGCCAGCAGCCCCTCCCCGGGACCCCAATATACGCAGTATTTT. The rearrangement links TRBV4-3 to TRBJ2-3; D is tentatively TRBD1 or TRBD2 (5 bases each). The germline V and J ends were trimmed by 4 bases and 7 bases, with 18 bases remaining between them. The CDR3 spans 15 residues. Per the germline V gene, CDR1 is LGHNA and CDR2 is YSLEER.

In this sample, this clonotype turned up many times. The V and J genes are TRBV14 and TRBJ2-4, with D perhaps TRBD1 (6 bases). This CDR3 is 15 amino acids long. V dropped 4 bases and J dropped 6 bases, with 16 bases sitting between them. Germline CDR1 reads SGHDN; CDR2 reads FVKESK. For the CDR3, the DNA is TGTGCCAGCAGCCGAGCACCGGGGACACTAAACATTCAGTACTTC. This encodes CASSRAPGTLNIQYF.

The rearrangement links TRBV28 to TRBJ2-1, with 8 bases aligning to TRBD2. V dropped 1 base and J dropped 5; count of bases not matched to a gene: 13. Germline V gene sequence: CDR1 MDHEN, CDR2 SYDVKM. The CDR3 has 18 residues. CDR3 nucleotides: TGTGCCAGCAGTTTATTAGGGACTAGTCGAGTGCGGAACAATGAGCAGTTCTTC. This translates into CASSLLGTSRVRNNEQFF.

The chain employs TRBV9 and TRBJ2-3; TRBD1 matches at 7 bases. CDR1 is SGDLS, CDR2 YYNGEE, per germline. V was pared by 4 bases and J by 9 bases, with 8 bases of the junction left unmatched. CDR3 length: 13 residues. CDR3: CASSLSGGSTQYF. For the CDR3, the DNA is TGTGCCAGCAGCCTCTCAGGGGGAAGCACGCAGTATTTT. The whole variable domain, filled in from reference TRBV9 and TRBJ2-3, reads DSGVTQTPKHLITATGQRVTLRCSPRSGDLSVYWYQQSLDQGLQFLIQYYNGEERAKGNILERFSAQQFPDLHSELNLSSLELGDSALYFCASSLSGGSTQYFGPGTRLTVL.

This chain uses TRBV14 with TRBJ2-7; 8 bases map to TRBD1. J was trimmed by 3 bases and V by 2 bases; bases with no gene match: 9. The CDR3 totals 16 residues. CDR1 is SGHDN and CDR2 is FVKESK in the germline V gene. CDR3: CASSQPGQGNFYEQYF. In DNA, the CDR3 is TGTGCCAGCAGCCAACCTGGACAGGGAAACTTCTACGAGCAGTACTTC.

With regard to this clonotype: One junction end disagrees with the germline gene, perhaps due to a read error. The J gene is TRBJ1-1, the V gene TRBV7-9, with 7 bases matching TRBD1. Germline V CDR1 and CDR2: SEHNR, FQNEAQ (reference sequence). The CDR3 contains 15 residues. CDR3 bases: TGTGCCTGCAGCTCTACAGGGGCACCGAACACTGAAGCTTTCTTT. This codes for CACSSTGAPNTEAFF.

This clonotype turned up a few times. One end of the junction fails to match germline, which may point to a read error. The J gene is TRBJ1-5, the V gene TRBV20-1, with 8 positions matching TRBD1. This CDR3 contains 16 residues. Germline lookup yields CDR1 DFQATT and CDR2 SNEGSKA (reference sequence). The CDR3 sequence: CSARDRDRSFNQSQHF. The DNA of the CDR3 is TGCAGTGCTAGAGATCGGGACAGGTCCTTCAATCAGTCCCAGCATTTT.

This clonotype was seen a few times. This chain connects TRBV7-2 to TRBJ2-1, with D unresolved. TRBJ2-7 explains the end of the DNA better; the J call may be wrong. Germline V gene sequence: CDR1 SGHTA, CDR2 FQGNSA. This CDR3 has 15 residues. The CDR3 sequence: CASSLPSSSYNEQYF. DNA for the CDR3: TGTGCCAGCAGCTTACCTAGTAGCTCCTACAATGAGCAGTACTTC.

This clonotype was recorded at least ten times. The chain combines TRBV2 with TRBJ2-3, with 9 bases matching TRBD2. From germline, CDR1 is SNHLY and CDR2 FYNNEI. Trimming cost V 8 bases and J 3 bases; bases outside gene matches: 12. This CDR3 contains 16 residues. CDR3 DNA: TGTGCCAGCCAACGGGAGCGGGGGGTGAGAACAGATACGCAGTATTTT. Amino acid sequence: CASQRERGVRTDTQYF.

This clonotype was seen at least ten times. The V and J genes are TRBV12-3 or TRBV12-4 and TRBJ2-3, with 8 bases aligning to TRBD2. V was pared by 10 bases and J by 3 bases, with 6 bases of the junction left unmatched. The CDR3 totals 13 residues. The CDR3 loop reads CAITSGGTDTQYF. In nucleotides, the CDR3 is TGTGCCATCACGAGCGGGGGAACAGATACGCAGTATTTT.

This clonotype was seen many times. The rearrangement uses TRBV6-2 or TRBV6-3 and TRBJ2-7; D is unresolved. In germline, CDR1 is MNHEY, CDR2 SVGEGT. The CDR3 contains 13 residues. Trimming took off 0 bases at V and 5 bases at J, with 8 bases between the two ends. The CDR3 protein is CASSYSNGNEQYF. Here the CDR3 DNA reads TGTGCCAGCAGTTACTCGAACGGTAACGAGCAGTACTTC.

This clonotype was picked up a small number of times. The rearrangement links TRBV3-1 to TRBJ1-2; 11 bases map to TRBD1. The length of the CDR3 is 16 residues. The V and J ends lost 1 base and 7 bases, in that order; junction bases with no gene match: 8. Germline-derived CDR1 and CDR2 are LGHDT and YNNKEL (reference sequence). In DNA form, the CDR3 reads TGTGCCAGCAGCCAAGCTTTGGGACAGGGGGACTTTGGCTACACCTTC. Residues: CASSQALGQGDFGYTF.

This clonotype was recorded many times. This sequence joins TRBV4-1 and TRBJ2-3; 8 bases map to TRBD2. Germline V gene sequence: CDR1 MGHRA, CDR2 YSYEKL. Trimming at V came to 0 bases and at J to 0 bases, leaving 11 bases not matched to a gene. The CDR3 contains 19 residues. The CDR3 here is CASSQDGRRGAASTDTQYF. The DNA of the CDR3 is TGCGCCAGCAGCCAAGATGGAAGGCGGGGGGCCGCTAGCACAGATACGCAGTATTTT.

This clonotype has at least ten counts. V usage is TRBV20-1 and J usage is TRBJ2-3; the match to TRBD2 covers 7 bases. The CDR3 length is 15 residues. From germline, CDR1 is DFQATT and CDR2 SNEGSKA (reference sequence). Trimming removed 5 bases from V and 0 bases from J; junction bases left unmatched: 8. This CDR3 is CSARGTKPSTDTQYF. The CDR3 DNA reads TGCAGTGCTCGCGGGACTAAGCCTAGCACAGATACGCAGTATTTT.

Regarding this clonotype: A read error may explain this, as a much larger clone is one base away. The CDR3 reads CSARDRRLAYNEQYF. Written as DNA, the CDR3 is TGCAGTGCTAGAGATAGGAGACTAGCGTACAATGAGCAGTACTTC. The chain joins TRBV20-1 to TRBJ2-5; 8 nucleotides agree with TRBD2. V shed 0 bases and J 11 bases; nucleotides not matched to a gene: 14. Germline V lookup: CDR1 DFQATT, CDR2 SNEGSKA (reference sequence). The CDR3 runs to 15 residues.

The table lists this clonotype with a few counts. A much more abundant neighbour one base away suggests this may be a read error. The V and J genes are TRBV7-2 and TRBJ2-3; 7 bases align to TRBD1. This CDR3 has 15 residues. Germline V gives CDR1 SGHTA, CDR2 FQGNSA. CDR3 in amino acids: CASSTRTGRTDAQYF. Written as DNA, the CDR3 is TGTGCCAGCAGCACCAGGACAGGTAGAACAGATGCGCAGTATTTT. The variable domain in full, completed from reference TRBV7-2 and TRBJ2-3, reads GAGVSQSPSNKVTEKGKDVELRCDPISGHTALYWYRQSLGQGLEFLIYFQGNSAPDKSGLPSDRFSAERTGGSVSTLTIQRTQQEDSAVYLCASSTRTGRTDAQYFGPGTRLTVL.

The chain links TRBV6-1 to TRBJ2-4; 7 nucleotides align to TRBD1. Germline V lookup: CDR1 MNHNS, CDR2 SASEGT. V was pared by 4 bases and J by 13 bases, with 13 bases of the junction left unmatched. The CDR3 has 14 amino acids. The CDR3 is CASSGTGPGGEQYF. In DNA, the CDR3 is TGTGCCAGCAGTGGGACAGGCCCTGGGGGTGAGCAGTACTTC.

The V gene is TRBV20-1, the J gene TRBJ1-2; D uncertain. The germline V gene encodes CDR1 DFQATT and CDR2 SNEGSKA (reference sequence). V was clipped by 0 bases and J by 4 bases, with 12 bases between them. The CDR3 totals 14 residues. CDR3 bases: TGCAGTGCTAGAGAGGTCACGGCAAGCTATGGCTACACCTTC. Its translation: CSAREVTASYGYTF.

In its sample, this clonotype was seen a few times. The CDR3 coding sequence is TGTGCCAGCAGCTGGGGGAGGGGGGATGACATTCAGTACTTC. It is translated as CASSWGRGDDIQYF. The rearrangement links TRBV7-3 to TRBJ2-4, with D possibly TRBD2 on 7 matching bases. This CDR3 has 14 residues. Germline V gene lookup returns CDR1 SGHTA and CDR2 FQGTGA. V lost 4 bases to trimming and J lost 8 bases, with 15 bases between them.

The chain is built from TRBV5-6 and TRBJ2-5; D possibly corresponds to TRBD2 (5 bases). CDR1 and CDR2 (germline): SGHDT, YYEEEE. This CDR3 region has 13 residues. Trimming pared 4 bases from V and 3 bases from J, leaving 10 bases between. DNA of the CDR3: TGTGCCAGCAGCAACTGGGAGAAAGAGACCCAGTACTTC. Translation: CASSNWEKETQYF.

A note on this clonotype: Possible read error: a much larger clone is one base away. The CDR3: CANSPAESTDTQYF. The CDR3 DNA sequence: TGCGCCAACAGCCCAGCCGAATCCACAGATACGCAGTATTTT. J is TRBJ2-3 and V is TRBV5-1; D remains unclear. Germline-derived CDR1 and CDR2 are SGHRS and YFSETQ. The CDR3 is 14 residues long. Full variable domain (outside the CDR3, taken from reference TRBV5-1 and TRBJ2-3): KAGVTQTPRYLIKTRGQQVTLSCSPISGHRSVSWYQQTPGQGLQFLFEYFSETQRNKGNFPGRFSGRQFSNSRSEMNVSTLELGDSALYLCANSPAESTDTQYFGPGTRLTVL.

This clonotype showed up many times. This sequence joins TRBV5-1 and TRBJ2-3; 10 bases match TRBD1. The V gene's germline CDR1 is SGHRS and CDR2 YFSETQ. The J segment lost 3 bases and the V segment lost 6 bases, leaving 13 bases of the junction unmatched. The CDR3 loop spans 17 amino acids. CDR3 DNA sequence: TGCGCCAGCACCTCCTCTCCTCGGACAGGGGGGACAGATACGCAGTATTTT. Amino acids: CASTSSPRTGGTDTQYF.

The J gene is TRBJ2-2, the V gene TRBV2; no clear D. Germline CDR1 reads SNHLY; CDR2 reads FYNNEI. Trimming stripped 2 bases from V and 5 bases from J, with 12 bases between. The CDR3 is 15 residues long. CDR3 coding DNA: TGTGCCAGCAGTGAAAACCTTCTAGGGACCGGGGAGCTGTTTTTT. Translated, it gives CASSENLLGTGELFF.

This clonotype has only a few counts. The chain recombines TRBV7-2 with TRBJ1-2; D may be TRBD1 (5 bases). Trimming took off 4 bases at V and 4 bases at J, with 16 bases between the two ends. CDR1 SGHTA and CDR2 FQGNSA come from the germline V gene. There are 15 residues in the CDR3. The CDR3 DNA reads TGTGCCAGCAGCTCCACGGGGGGAACTGGCTATGGCTACACCTTC. It codes for CASSSTGGTGYGYTF.

This chain connects TRBV7-8 to TRBJ2-3, with TRBD1 matching over 7 bases. The CDR3 loop spans 18 amino acids. Losses at the gene ends were 2 bases for V and 2 bases for J; bases not matched to a gene: 13. The germline gives CDR1 SGHVS, CDR2 FQNEAQ. The CDR3 here is CASSLRSRTGDFTDTQYF. Written as DNA, the CDR3 is TGTGCCAGCAGCTTAAGAAGTCGGACAGGCGACTTCACAGATACGCAGTATTTT. Full variable domain (outside the CDR3, taken from reference TRBV7-8 and TRBJ2-3): GAGVSQSPRYKVAKRGQDVALRCDPISGHVSLFWYQQALGQGPEFLTYFQNEAQLDKSGLPSDRFFAERPEGSVSTLKIQRTQQEDSAVYLCASSLRSRTGDFTDTQYFGPGTRLTVL.

This clonotype was counted a few times. The rearrangement joins TRBV4-3 to TRBJ2-2; 10 bases are a match to TRBD1. The germline V gene encodes CDR1 LGHNA and CDR2 YSLEER. This CDR3 has 18 residues. V dropped 2 bases and J dropped 6; count of bases not matched to a gene: 12. The CDR3 nucleotides are TGCGCCAGCAGCCAAAAACACCGGTCCGGGACAGGGGCCGGGGAGCTGTTTTTT. Protein product: CASSQKHRSGTGAGELFF.

Here the CDR3 DNA reads TGTGCCAGCAGGAGCTCAGGGGGCGCGAGGAGCTCCTACAATGAGCAGTTCTTC. Amino acids: CASRSSGGARSSYNEQFF. The V and J genes are TRBV28 and TRBJ2-1; 8 bases agree with TRBD1. The germline V gene encodes CDR1 MDHEN and CDR2 SYDVKM. V shed 6 bases and J 0 bases; nucleotides not matched to a gene: 13. This CDR3 region has 18 residues.

This clonotype turned up a few times. The V call is TRBV15, the J call TRBJ1-5, with 7 nucleotides matching TRBD1. Germline V gene data show CDR1 as LNHNV and CDR2 as YYDKDF (reference sequence). This CDR3 has 18 residues. V was clipped by 0 bases and J by 7 bases; unmatched bases: 15. CDR3 in DNA: TGTGCCACCAGCAGAGATTTTGGGACGACAGGGAGGAACCAGCCCCAGCATTTT. It is translated as CATSRDFGTTGRNQPQHF. The full variable domain, with the rest looked up from reference TRBV15 and TRBJ1-5, is DAMVIQNPRYQVTQFGKPVTLSCSQTLNHNVMYWYQQKSSQAPKLLFHYYDKDFNNEADTPDNFQSRRPNTSFCFLDIRSPGLGDTAMYLCATSRDFGTTGRNQPQHFGDGTRLSIL.